This T cell receptor beta chain was captured by sequencing in a study of blood T cell repertoires in COVID-19. Across the whole study: Samples representing acute and convalescent COVID-19 were sourced from the United States, Italy and Spain. In each case, the material was cDNA or gDNA derived from T cells, B-cell-depleted T cells, or PBMCs.

Germline V gene sequence: CDR1 SQVTM, CDR2 ANQGSEA. V shed 7 bases and J 6 bases; nucleotides not matched to a gene: 6. This CDR3 region has 13 residues. In the original workflow: Estimates of nucleated cell counts were drawn from the amplification of reference gene primers. Assay used: immunoSEQ multiplex PCR; TCRdb lists only in-frame clones, some missing. Clonal size and the V and J genes are those of that table, whereas D and trimming came from the DNA. The sample consists of some 180,000 clones, about 93% of them appearing once. This sequence originates from a man aged 50 to 59 with acute or convalescent COVID-19. Sequences were obtained from peripheral blood. The chain carries TRBV29-1 and TRBJ2-4, with 10 positions matching TRBD2. This CDR3 is CSASSGRGNIQYF. DNA of the CDR3: TGCAGCGCTTCTAGCGGGAGAGGAAACATTCAGTACTTC. The full variable domain, rest sourced from reference TRBV29-1 and TRBJ2-4, is SAVISQKPSRDICQRGTSLTIQCQVDSQVTMMFWYRQQPGQSLTLIATANQGSEATYESGFVIDKFPISRPNLTFSTLTVSNMSPEDSSIYLCSASSGRGNIQYFGAGTRLSVL.